This T cell receptor (beta chain) emerged from a study of identical twins. TCRdb re-derived calls from the 5' RACE reads in MiXCR, one entry per CDR3 protein. The sample shows 550,000 to 700,000 distinct CDR3 sequences, around 20% of them seen only once. V shed 4 bases and J shed 8 bases, with 14 bases lying between them. This CDR3 comprises 12 residues. Germline V gene data show CDR1 as SQVTM and CDR2 as ANQGSEA. These data are also associated with another study on T cells expressing NK-cell markers.

The sample taken for sequencing was PBMCs. This chain connects TRBV29-1 to TRBJ1-2; the D gene is possibly TRBD1 (5 bases). The clonotype was recovered from a woman aged 18 to 35 in good health. The CDR3 sequence is CSVVEARGGYTF. The CDR3 region has the DNA TGCAGCGTTGTCGAAGCCCGGGGCGGCTACACCTTC. The full variable domain, in which reference TRBV29-1 and TRBJ1-2 provide the parts outside the CDR3, is SAVISQKPSRDICQRGTSLTIQCQVDSQVTMMFWYRQQPGQSLTLIATANQGSEATYESGFVIDKFPISRPNLTFSTLTVSNMSPEDSSIYLCSVVEARGGYTFGSGTRLTVV.